What follows are 24 T cell receptor beta chains derived from one specimen sequenced in a study of CD8 T cells in Susac syndrome. When the RNA was reverse transcribed, random hexamers were used with an input of about 0.5 to 1 ug. TCRdb called the immunoSEQ multiplex PCR reads again in MiXCR, with one record for every CDR3 protein. Of 250,000 to 300,000 distinct CDR3 sequences listed, roughly 85% are singletons. Sequenced sample: CD8+ T cells from PBMCs. The receptors shown here come from a human donor with multiple sclerosis.

The chain couples TRBV12-3 or TRBV12-4 to TRBJ2-6, with TRBD1 matching over 8 bases. Trimming at V came to 5 bases and at J to 1 base, leaving 7 bases not matched to a gene. The CDR3 covers 17 residues. CDR3 bases: TGTGCCAGCAGTCCGGGACAGGAACTGTCTGGGGCCAACGTCCTGACTTTC. This codes for CASSPGQELSGANVLTF.

There are a few counts of this clonotype. CDR3 sequence (DNA): TGTGCCAGCAGCTCCGGGACTAGAGGGATTGAGCAGTACTTC. It encodes CASSSGTRGIEQYF. The chain is built from TRBV13 and TRBJ2-7, with TRBD2 matching 8 bases. The CDR3 is made up of 14 amino acids. The V segment lost 4 bases and the J segment 7 bases; nucleotides outside the gene matches: 9. Germline loops: CDR1 PRHDT, CDR2 FYEKMQ (reference sequence).

The chain links TRBV19 to TRBJ2-1; 9 positions agree with TRBD2. This CDR3 is 15 amino acids long. The germline gives CDR1 LNHDA, CDR2 SQIVND (reference sequence). The ends lost 0 bases at V and 3 bases at J; junction bases unmatched: 0. CDR3 coding DNA: TGTGCCAGTAGTATAGATAGCGGGAGCTACAATGAGCAGTTCTTC. This gives the protein CASSIDSGSYNEQFF.

J is TRBJ2-7 and V is TRBV5-1; D gene unclear. Germline assignment: CDR1 SGHRS and CDR2 YFSETQ. This CDR3 region has 14 residues. V gave up 5 bases and J gave up 3 bases, with 15 bases separating them. The CDR3 DNA reads TGCGCCAGCAGTCGTGCTGATATGCTCTACGAGCAGTACTTC. This encodes CASSRADMLYEQYF.

The rearrangement joins TRBV18 to TRBJ1-1, with D maybe TRBD1 (5 bases). CDR1 and CDR2 from the germline V gene are KGHSH and LQKENI. The CDR3 runs to 17 residues. Trimming left V 8 bases short and J 0 bases short, with 22 bases between. CDR3 bases: TGTGCCAGCCCCGAGCCTCTCAGGGACCCTCTGAACACTGAAGCTTTCTTT. Amino acids: CASPEPLRDPLNTEAFF.

The table lists this clonotype with a count of one. The rearrangement links TRBV7-9 to TRBJ2-7; 10 bases are shared with TRBD1. V lost 5 bases to trimming and J lost 5 bases; unmatched junction nucleotides: 9. Germline CDR1 and CDR2: SEHNR and FQNEAQ (reference sequence). This CDR3 region has 15 residues. The CDR3 DNA reads as TGTGCCAGCAGCATACCCGACAGGGGGCATAACGAGCAGTACTTC. It specifies CASSIPDRGHNEQYF.

The J gene is TRBJ2-2, the V gene TRBV5-1; D possibly uses TRBD1 or TRBD2 (5 bases each). In germline, CDR1 is SGHRS, CDR2 YFSETQ. This CDR3 comprises 15 residues. V shed 1 base and J shed 6 bases, with 13 bases lying between them. CDR3 protein: CASSLKMMGAGELFF. CDR3 DNA: TGCGCCAGCAGCTTGAAGATGATGGGGGCCGGGGAGCTGTTTTTT.

This clonotype was counted a few times. The chain uses TRBV11-2 and TRBJ2-7; 7 bases fit TRBD2. Losses at the gene ends were 8 bases for V and 2 bases for J; bases not matched to a gene: 12. CDR1 SGHAT and CDR2 FQNNGV come from the germline V gene. The CDR3 covers 15 residues. CDR3 residues: CASLHQSSGTYEQYF. The DNA of the CDR3 is TGTGCCAGCCTTCATCAGTCGAGCGGGACCTACGAGCAGTACTTC.

The chain uses TRBV27 and TRBJ2-7, with TRBD1 matching over 11 bases. V shed 6 bases, J shed 1 base, and the junction held 5 bases outside the gene matches. CDR1 is MNHEY and CDR2 is SMNVEV in the germline V gene (reference sequence). The CDR3 is 15 amino acids. The CDR3 reads CASSYGTGGSYEQYF. The DNA of the CDR3 is TGTGCCAGCAGCTATGGGACAGGGGGATCCTACGAGCAGTACTTC.

The chain recombines TRBV14 with TRBJ2-1; D not certain. Trimming stripped 4 bases from V and 6 bases from J, with 10 bases between. The CDR3 loop spans 13 amino acids. Per the germline V gene, CDR1 is SGHDN and CDR2 is FVKESK. The CDR3 DNA reads as TGTGCCAGCAGCCCTTATGTGGGCAATGAGCAGTTCTTC. Protein product: CASSPYVGNEQFF.

The chain carries TRBV20-1 and TRBJ2-2, with 7 bases matching TRBD2. This CDR3 spans 15 amino acids. Germline V gives CDR1 DFQATT, CDR2 SNEGSKA (reference sequence). The V segment lost 5 bases and the J segment 0 bases; nucleotides outside the gene matches: 6. The CDR3 DNA follows: TGCAGTGCTTTCTCGAGCGGGACGAACACCGGGGAGCTGTTTTTT. Its translation: CSAFSSGTNTGELFF.

This chain joins TRBV7-9 and TRBJ2-6; 7 nucleotides agree with TRBD1. The CDR3 loop spans 15 amino acids. Germline V lookup: CDR1 SEHNR, CDR2 FQNEAQ (reference sequence). V shed 3 bases, J shed 6 bases, and the junction held 5 bases outside the gene matches. CDR3 loop: CASSLTGPSANVLTF. Here the CDR3 DNA reads TGTGCCAGCAGCTTGACAGGGCCTTCGGCCAACGTCCTGACTTTC.

The V and J genes are TRBV6-2 or TRBV6-3 and TRBJ2-7, with 8 bases lining up with TRBD2. CDR1 is MNHEY and CDR2 is SVGEGT in the germline V gene. The CDR3 is 12 residues long. V gave up 6 bases and J gave up 3 bases; unmatched junction bases: 1. CDR3 protein: CASRSGSYEQYF. CDR3 DNA: TGTGCCAGCAGGAGCGGGAGCTACGAGCAGTACTTC.

V is TRBV5-1 and J is TRBJ1-1, with D possibly being TRBD1 (6 bases). Germline V CDR1 and CDR2: SGHRS, YFSETQ. Trimming shortened V by 1 base and J by 4 bases, and 14 bases separated the two germline ends. This CDR3 comprises 15 residues. CDR3 nucleotide sequence: TGCGCCAGCAGCTTGCCCCTTACAGGGAGCACTGAAGCTTTCTTT. This sequence encodes CASSLPLTGSTEAFF.

The chain carries TRBV19 and TRBJ2-3, with 9 bases that match TRBD2. Germline loops: CDR1 LNHDA, CDR2 SQIVND (reference sequence). Germline trimming cut 9 bases from V and 6 bases from J; bases unmatched to any gene: 16. This CDR3 spans 16 amino acids. CDR3: CASSPVAGEGVDTQYF. The CDR3 DNA reads TGTGCCAGCAGTCCGGTAGCGGGAGAGGGTGTGGATACGCAGTATTTT.

This chain uses TRBV2 with TRBJ2-5, with 9 bases lining up with TRBD2. V lost 6 bases, J lost 1 base, and 6 bases stayed unmatched. The germline CDR1 and CDR2 sequences are SNHLY and FYNNEI. This CDR3 spans 15 amino acids. The CDR3 region has the DNA TGTGCCAGCAGGGTCCAGACTAGCGGCCAAGAGACCCAGTACTTC. Residues: CASRVQTSGQETQYF.

This clonotype was observed a few times. The rearrangement joins TRBV7-9 to TRBJ2-7; weak D call: TRBD2 (5 bases). The CDR3 is 13 residues long. The germline V gene has CDR1 SEHNR and CDR2 FQNEAQ (reference sequence). With 6 bases removed from V and 0 bases from J, the gap between germline ends came to 9 bases. In nucleotides, the CDR3 is TGTGCCAGCAGTTTCCGGGGCTCCTACGAGCAGTACTTC. Its protein is CASSFRGSYEQYF. The full variable domain, its missing parts supplied by reference TRBV7-9 and TRBJ2-7, is DTGVSQNPRHKITKRGQNVTFRCDPISEHNRLYWYRQTLGQGPEFLTYFQNEAQLEKSRLLSDRFSAERPKGSFSTLEIQRTEQGDSAMYLCASSFRGSYEQYFGPGTRLTVT.

The chain couples TRBV12-3 or TRBV12-4 to TRBJ1-2; tentative D call: TRBD1 (5 bases). This CDR3 spans 14 amino acids. Deletions cut 5 bases from V and 6 bases from J, with 16 bases between. CDR3 DNA: TGTGCCAGCAGTCTAGAAGGACATCAGCATGGCTACACCTTC. Translated: CASSLEGHQHGYTF.

The gene calls are TRBV27 and TRBJ2-2; the D is unclear. The CDR3 has 13 amino acids. CDR1 and CDR2 from the germline V gene are MNHEY and SMNVEV (reference sequence). Trimming took 5 bases from V and 3 from J, leaving 7 bases between them. The CDR3 DNA sequence: TGTGCCAGCAGTCCCCGGGACACCGGGGAGCTGTTTTTT. This encodes CASSPRDTGELFF.

In DNA form, the CDR3 reads TGTGCCAGCAGCTTACGACCCGGGACAGGGTCCTACAATGAGCAGTTCTTC. Translating gives CASSLRPGTGSYNEQFF. V usage is TRBV11-2 and J usage is TRBJ2-1; 9 bases are shared with TRBD1. Germline V gene lookup returns CDR1 SGHAT and CDR2 FQNNGV. The CDR3 spans 17 residues. The J segment lost 1 base and the V segment lost 2 bases, leaving 6 bases of the junction unmatched.

The rearrangement links TRBV19 to TRBJ2-7; D may be TRBD2 (6 bases). The CDR3 totals 14 residues. The germline CDR1 and CDR2 sequences are LNHDA and SQIVND (reference sequence). V was clipped by 6 bases and J by 3 bases, with 15 bases between them. CDR3 nucleotide sequence: TGTGCCAGTAGCCTCGGGACTCCTAACTACGAGCAGTACTTC. Translation: CASSLGTPNYEQYF.

This rearrangement joins TRBV29-1 to TRBJ2-1; D may be TRBD1 (5 bases). The CDR3 totals 12 residues. Germline assignment: CDR1 SQVTM and CDR2 ANQGSEA. V lost 7 bases, J lost 6 bases, and 13 bases lay in between. CDR3 coding DNA: TGCAGCGAAAACACCCAGGGCAATGAGCAGTTCTTC. Protein product: CSENTQGNEQFF.

This clonotype was observed a handful of times. V usage is TRBV12-3 or TRBV12-4 and J usage is TRBJ1-4, with D unclear. V lost 5 bases, J lost 5 bases, and 3 bases lay in between. This CDR3 has 11 amino acids. The CDR3, as DNA: TGTGCCAGCAGTGCGAATGAAAAACTGTTTTTT. It is translated as CASSANEKLFF.

This clonotype was detected a few times. V gene TRBV9 combines with J gene TRBJ2-7; 9 bases agree with TRBD2. Germline CDR1 is SGDLS and CDR2 is YYNGEE. CDR3 length equals 14 residues. Trimming took 4 bases from V and 2 from J; bases not matched to a gene: 4. As DNA, the CDR3 is TGTGCCAGCAGCCCTCGGACTAGCGCCTACGAGCAGTACTTC. Protein sequence: CASSPRTSAYEQYF.